The 2 T cell receptor beta chains listed next were all sequenced from one sample in a study of cytomegalovirus exposure and HLA in healthy donors. This table comes from immunoSEQ multiplex PCR, and its TCRdb copy is limited to in-frame clones, with some not included. The table includes just under 150,000 clones, 87% detected once. Input material: PBMCs. The receptors were gathered from a man between 18 and 29 years old in good health and CMV-seropositive.

Only a few counts were recorded for this clone. This chain joins TRBV19 and TRBJ1-6; 9 nucleotides line up with TRBD1. Germline lookup yields CDR1 LNHDA and CDR2 SQIVND (reference sequence). This CDR3 spans 13 amino acids. V lost 8 bases and J lost 7; bases outside the gene matches: 3. For the CDR3, the DNA is TGTGCCAGTGGAGACAGGGGGAATTCACCCCTCCACTTT. It is translated as CASGDRGNSPLHF. Full variable domain (missing parts from reference TRBV19 and TRBJ1-6): DGGITQSPKYLFRKEGQNVTLSCEQNLNHDAMYWYRQDPGQGLRLIYYSQIVNDFQKGDIAEGYSVSREKKESFPLTVTSAQKNPTAFYLCASGDRGNSPLHFGNGTRLTVT.

CDR3 protein: CASSIDTGTYEQYF. For the CDR3, the DNA is TGTGCCAGCAGCATAGATACCGGGACCTACGAGCAGTACTTC. The chain carries TRBV7-6 and TRBJ2-7; D might be TRBD2 (5 bases). Germline V gives CDR1 SGHVS, CDR2 FNYEAQ. This CDR3 is 14 amino acids long. V dropped 5 bases and J dropped 2 bases, with 13 bases sitting between them. The whole variable domain, filled in from reference TRBV7-6 and TRBJ2-7, reads GAGVSQSPRYKVTKRGQDVALRCDPISGHVSLYWYRQALGQGPEFLTYFNYEAQQDKSGLPNDRFSAERPEGSISTLTIQRTEQRDSAMYRCASSIDTGTYEQYFGPGTRLTVT.